The clone carrying this T cell receptor beta chain has more than one count but fewer than ten. As yet, its antigen is unknown. TCRdb independently ran MiXCR on the 5' RACE reads; one entry per CDR3 protein. The sample has over 450,000 distinct CDR3 sequences; about 13% are singletons. CDR3 length: 13 residues. Trimming took 6 bases from V and 10 from J, leaving 19 bases between them. These data originate in a study of CD8 T cells in ankylosing spondylitis. Study-wide findings and caveats: The authors found the disease-linked clones to be CD8+ and relatively rare in peripheral blood. In reactive arthritis synovial fluid and blood, some motif variants had been reported before. A TCR beta motif of roughly 8 highly homologous variants seemed to mark ankylosing spondylitis blood. In ankylosing spondylitis patients, matched synovial fluid reportedly showed significant enrichment of disease-linked clones.

The sample comprised blood, either unsorted or a sorted T cell fraction (not recorded which). The chain recombines TRBV12-3 or TRBV12-4 with TRBJ2-7; D may be TRBD2 (5 bases). This clonotype was sampled from a male donor with ankylosing spondylitis. The CDR3 region has the DNA TGTGCCAGCAGCGGACGACTATCAACAGAACAGTACGTC. It specifies CASSGRLSTEQYV.